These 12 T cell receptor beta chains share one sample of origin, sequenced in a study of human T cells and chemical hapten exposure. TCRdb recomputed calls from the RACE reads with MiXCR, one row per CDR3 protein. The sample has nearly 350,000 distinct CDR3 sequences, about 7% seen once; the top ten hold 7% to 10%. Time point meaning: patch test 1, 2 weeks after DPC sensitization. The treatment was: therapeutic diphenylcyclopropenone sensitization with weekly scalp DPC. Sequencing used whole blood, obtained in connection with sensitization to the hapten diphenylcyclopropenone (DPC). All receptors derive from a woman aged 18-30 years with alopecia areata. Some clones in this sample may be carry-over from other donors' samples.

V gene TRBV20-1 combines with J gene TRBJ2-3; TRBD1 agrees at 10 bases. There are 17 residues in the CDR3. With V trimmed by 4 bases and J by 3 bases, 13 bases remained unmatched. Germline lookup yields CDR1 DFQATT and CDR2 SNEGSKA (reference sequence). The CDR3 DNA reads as TGCAGTGCTAAAGACTTAGACCGGGACAGGGGAACAGATACGCAGTATTTT. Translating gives CSAKDLDRDRGTDTQYF.

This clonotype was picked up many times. The chain's CDR3 is CASSAVVLGQLPDTQYF. The CDR3 DNA is TGTGCCAGCAGTGCCGTTGTACTGGGGCAGCTGCCAGATACGCAGTATTTT. V usage is TRBV6-1 and J usage is TRBJ2-3; TRBD1 is a possible D gene (5 bases). V lost 4 bases to trimming and J lost 4 bases, with 21 bases between them. The CDR3 length is 17 residues. Germline lookup yields CDR1 MNHNS and CDR2 SASEGT.

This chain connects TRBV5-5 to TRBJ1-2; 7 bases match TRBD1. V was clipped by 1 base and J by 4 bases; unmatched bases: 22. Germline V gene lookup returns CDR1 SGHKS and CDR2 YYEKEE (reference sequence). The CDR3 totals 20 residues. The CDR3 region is CASSLINPGQLLIFSYGYTF. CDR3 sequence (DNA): TGTGCCAGCAGCTTGATCAATCCGGGACAGCTCCTAATATTCTCCTATGGCTACACCTTC.

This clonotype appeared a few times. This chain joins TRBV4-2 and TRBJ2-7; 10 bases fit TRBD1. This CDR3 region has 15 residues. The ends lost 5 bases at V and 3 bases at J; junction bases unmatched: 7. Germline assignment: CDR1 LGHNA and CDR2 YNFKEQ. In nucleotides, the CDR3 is TGTGCCAGCAGCGTTCGGGACAGGGGAGACTACGAGCAGTACTTC. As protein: CASSVRDRGDYEQYF.

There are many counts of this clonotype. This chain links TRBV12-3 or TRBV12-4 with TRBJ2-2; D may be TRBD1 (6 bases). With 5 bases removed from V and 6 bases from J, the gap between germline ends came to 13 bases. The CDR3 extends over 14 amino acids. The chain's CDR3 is CASSITQGSGELFF. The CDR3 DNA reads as TGTGCCAGCAGTATAACACAGGGTTCCGGGGAGCTGTTTTTT.

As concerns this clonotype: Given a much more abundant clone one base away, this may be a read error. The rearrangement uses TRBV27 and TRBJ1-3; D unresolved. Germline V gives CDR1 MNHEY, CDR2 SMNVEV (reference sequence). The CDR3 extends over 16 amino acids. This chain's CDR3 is CASSLSHPPSGDTIYF. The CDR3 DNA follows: TGTGCCAGCAGTTTATCGCACCCTCCTTCTGGAGACACCATATATTTT.

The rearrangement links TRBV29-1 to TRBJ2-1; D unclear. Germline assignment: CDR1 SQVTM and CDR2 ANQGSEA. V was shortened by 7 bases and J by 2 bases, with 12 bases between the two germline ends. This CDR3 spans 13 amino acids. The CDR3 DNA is TGCAGCGATTACTCCCGCACCTACAATGAGCAGTTCTTC. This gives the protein CSDYSRTYNEQFF.

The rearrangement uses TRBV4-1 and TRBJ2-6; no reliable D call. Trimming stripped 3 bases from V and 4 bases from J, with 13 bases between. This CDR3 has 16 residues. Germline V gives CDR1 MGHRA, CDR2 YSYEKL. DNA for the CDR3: TGCGCCAGCAGCCACCAGGACCCCCCGGGGGCCAACGTCCTGACTTTC. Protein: CASSHQDPPGANVLTF.

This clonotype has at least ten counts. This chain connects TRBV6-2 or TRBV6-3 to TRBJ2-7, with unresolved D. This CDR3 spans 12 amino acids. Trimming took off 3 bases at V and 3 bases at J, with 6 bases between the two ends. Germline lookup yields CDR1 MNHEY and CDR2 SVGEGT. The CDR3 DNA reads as TGTGCCAGCAGTTATACCAGCTACGAGCAGTACTTC. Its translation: CASSYTSYEQYF.

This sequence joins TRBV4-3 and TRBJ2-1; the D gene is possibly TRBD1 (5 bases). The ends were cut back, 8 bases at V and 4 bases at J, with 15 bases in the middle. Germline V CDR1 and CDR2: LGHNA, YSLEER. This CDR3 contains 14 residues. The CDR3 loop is CASAQGAVYNEQFF. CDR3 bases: TGCGCCAGCGCGCAAGGGGCAGTGTACAATGAGCAGTTCTTC.

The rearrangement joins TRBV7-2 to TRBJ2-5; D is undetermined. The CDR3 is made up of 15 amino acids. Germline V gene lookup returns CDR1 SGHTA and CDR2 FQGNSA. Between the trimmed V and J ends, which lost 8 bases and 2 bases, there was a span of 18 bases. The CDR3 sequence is CASYGRGSLQETQYF. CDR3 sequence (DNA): TGTGCCAGCTACGGTAGAGGTAGCCTTCAAGAGACCCAGTACTTC.

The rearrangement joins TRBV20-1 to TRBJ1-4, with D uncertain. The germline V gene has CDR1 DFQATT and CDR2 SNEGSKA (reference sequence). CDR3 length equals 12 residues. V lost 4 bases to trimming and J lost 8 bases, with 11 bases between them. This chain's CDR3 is CSATLPGEKLFF. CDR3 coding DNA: TGCAGTGCTACCCTCCCTGGAGAAAAACTGTTTTTT.